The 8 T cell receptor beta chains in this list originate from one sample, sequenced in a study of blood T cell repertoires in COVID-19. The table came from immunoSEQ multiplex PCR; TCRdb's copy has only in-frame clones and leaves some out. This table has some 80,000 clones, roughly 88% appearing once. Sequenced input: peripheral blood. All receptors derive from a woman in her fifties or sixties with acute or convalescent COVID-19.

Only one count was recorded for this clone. CDR3 sequence reads: CASSTLTDEKLFF. The CDR3 DNA reads as TGTGCCAGCAGCACGTTGACAGATGAAAAACTGTTTTTT. This rearrangement joins TRBV5-6 to TRBJ1-4, with D perhaps matching TRBD1 (5 bases). The CDR3 sequence is 13 residues long. The germline gives CDR1 SGHDT, CDR2 YYEEEE. The V end was cut by 4 bases, the J end by 6 bases, with 10 bases between.

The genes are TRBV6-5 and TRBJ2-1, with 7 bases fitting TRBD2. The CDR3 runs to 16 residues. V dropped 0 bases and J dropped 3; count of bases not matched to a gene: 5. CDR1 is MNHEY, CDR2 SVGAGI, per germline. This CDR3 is CASSYSNRGSYNEQFF. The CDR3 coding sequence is TGTGCCAGCAGTTACTCGAACCGCGGGAGCTACAATGAGCAGTTCTTC.

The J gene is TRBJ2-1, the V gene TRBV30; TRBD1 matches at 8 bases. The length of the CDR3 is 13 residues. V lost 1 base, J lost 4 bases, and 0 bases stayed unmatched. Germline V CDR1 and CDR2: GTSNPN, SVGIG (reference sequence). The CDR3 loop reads CAWSGQGYNEQFF. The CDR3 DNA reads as TGTGCCTGGAGTGGACAGGGGTACAATGAGCAGTTCTTC.

The CDR3 spells CASSLGGAGNTIYF. DNA of the CDR3: TGCGCCAGCAGCTTGGGGGGCGCTGGAAACACCATATATTTT. The chain links TRBV5-1 to TRBJ1-3; D is possibly TRBD1 (5 bases). The V and J ends lost 0 bases and 2 bases respectively, with 6 bases between them. This CDR3 contains 14 residues. The germline CDR1 and CDR2 sequences are SGHRS and YFSETQ.

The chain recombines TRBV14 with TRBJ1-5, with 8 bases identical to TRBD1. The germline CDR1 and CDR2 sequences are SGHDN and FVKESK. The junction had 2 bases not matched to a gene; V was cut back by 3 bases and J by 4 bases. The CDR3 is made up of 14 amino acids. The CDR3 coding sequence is TGTGCCAGCAGCCAGACAGGGGCGAATCAGCCCCAGCATTTT. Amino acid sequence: CASSQTGANQPQHF.

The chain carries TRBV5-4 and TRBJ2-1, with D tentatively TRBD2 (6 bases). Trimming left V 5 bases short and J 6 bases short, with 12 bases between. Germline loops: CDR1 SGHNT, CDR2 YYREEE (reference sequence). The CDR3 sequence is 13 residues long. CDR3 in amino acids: CASRRGLFNEQFF. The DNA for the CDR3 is TGTGCCAGCAGACGCGGACTATTCAATGAGCAGTTCTTC.

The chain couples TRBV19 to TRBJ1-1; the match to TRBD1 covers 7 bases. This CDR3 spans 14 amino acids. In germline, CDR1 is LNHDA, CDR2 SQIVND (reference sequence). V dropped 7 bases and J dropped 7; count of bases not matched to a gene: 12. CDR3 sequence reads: CASTDILQGREAFF. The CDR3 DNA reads TGTGCCAGTACCGATATCCTACAGGGGCGTGAAGCTTTCTTT. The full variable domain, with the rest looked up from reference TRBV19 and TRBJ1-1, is DGGITQSPKYLFRKEGQNVTLSCEQNLNHDAMYWYRQDPGQGLRLIYYSQIVNDFQKGDIAEGYSVSREKKESFPLTVTSAQKNPTAFYLCASTDILQGREAFFGQGTRLTVV.

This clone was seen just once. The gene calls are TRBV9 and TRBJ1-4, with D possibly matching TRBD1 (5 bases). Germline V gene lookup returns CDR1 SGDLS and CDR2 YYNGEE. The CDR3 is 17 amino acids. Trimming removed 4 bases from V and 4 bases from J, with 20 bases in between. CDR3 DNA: TGTGCCAGCAGCAGTCCCGGGGGGACGGCCTTTAATGAAAAACTGTTTTTT. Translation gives CASSSPGGTAFNEKLFF.